The 19 T cell receptor beta chains below all came from one sample that was sequenced in a study of blood T cell repertoires in COVID-19. The repertoire was sequenced with immunoSEQ multiplex PCR; TCRdb's copy has only in-frame clones and lacks some. The data contain 190,000 or so clones, about 86% of them singletons. The sequencing sample was made of peripheral blood. These receptors were taken from a woman aged 18-29 years who had recovered from COVID-19.

The rearrangement links TRBV5-5 to TRBJ2-2; 8 nucleotides line up with TRBD1. The germline CDR1 and CDR2 sequences are SGHKS and YYEKEE (reference sequence). V gave up 4 bases and J gave up 3 bases; unmatched junction bases: 8. This CDR3 contains 16 residues. The chain's CDR3 is CASSLRQGLDTGELFF. For the CDR3, the DNA is TGTGCCAGCAGCCTACGACAGGGGTTGGACACCGGGGAGCTGTTTTTT.

The CDR3 DNA is TGTGCCAGCAGCCCTGGTTTACTAGCGGACACAGATACGCAGTATTTT. It yields the protein CASSPGLLADTDTQYF. V and J are TRBV7-9 and TRBJ2-3, with 8 bases that match TRBD2. Germline CDR1 SEHNR, CDR2 FQNEAQ (reference sequence). CDR3 length: 16 amino acids. With V trimmed by 5 bases and J by 2 bases, 9 bases remained unmatched.

The rearrangement joins TRBV5-4 to TRBJ2-4; 9 bases are a match to TRBD2. With V trimmed by 7 bases and J by 1 base, 9 bases remained unmatched. Germline V gives CDR1 SGHNT, CDR2 YYREEE (reference sequence). The CDR3 runs to 16 residues. CDR3 sequence reads: CASRRSGGGAKNIQYF. Written as DNA, the CDR3 is TGTGCCAGCCGGCGTAGCGGGGGTGGGGCCAAAAACATTCAGTACTTC.

The chain recombines TRBV18 with TRBJ2-2, with D possibly TRBD2 on 5 matching bases. The CDR3 consists of 15 residues. Germline CDR1 is KGHSH and CDR2 is LQKENI. V lost 2 bases, J lost 4 bases, and 11 bases lay in between. Here the CDR3 DNA reads TGTGCCAGCTCACCAGTAGCGTCCGGCACCGGGGAGCTGTTTTTT. Protein: CASSPVASGTGELFF.

The chain uses TRBV28 and TRBJ2-7; 9 bases align to TRBD2. Germline V lookup: CDR1 MDHEN, CDR2 SYDVKM. The trim removed 10 bases at V and 4 bases at J, leaving 14 bases unmatched. The CDR3 has 15 amino acids. CDR3 DNA: TGTGCCACCAGAAGAGCGGGAGGCGGAATTTACGAGCAGTACGTC. Its protein product is CATRRAGGGIYEQYV.

The chain uses TRBV6-5 and TRBJ1-2; 12 bases line up with TRBD1. The germline V gene has CDR1 MNHEY and CDR2 SVGAGI. Trimming at V came to 6 bases and at J to 3 bases, leaving 5 bases not matched to a gene. The CDR3 spans 15 residues. CDR3 in DNA: TGTGCCAGCAGCACCGGGACAGGGGGCTACTATGGCTACACCTTC. Amino acid sequence: CASSTGTGGYYGYTF.

The CDR3 loop is CASSSPRDRGRYTEAFF. The DNA of the CDR3 is TGCGCCAGCAGCTCGCCCCGGGACAGGGGGCGTTACACTGAAGCTTTCTTT. The chain is built from TRBV5-1 and TRBJ1-1, with TRBD1 matching 12 bases. V shed 3 bases and J 3 bases; nucleotides not matched to a gene: 9. The CDR3 has 17 amino acids. The germline gives CDR1 SGHRS, CDR2 YFSETQ.

V gene TRBV12-3 or TRBV12-4 combines with J gene TRBJ1-6; D not certain. V was shortened by 3 bases and J by 9 bases, with 6 bases between the two germline ends. This CDR3 has 12 residues. The CDR3 loop is CASSLGGSPLHF. The CDR3 DNA sequence: TGTGCCAGCAGTTTGGGAGGTTCACCCCTCCACTTT.

The rearrangement links TRBV15 to TRBJ2-1, with unresolved D. Germline V gives CDR1 LNHNV, CDR2 YYDKDF (reference sequence). V dropped 0 bases and J dropped 0 bases, with 12 bases sitting between them. The CDR3 contains 17 residues. This CDR3 is CATSRDLAPSSYNEQFF. As DNA, the CDR3 is TGTGCCACCAGCAGAGATCTGGCGCCTAGCTCCTACAATGAGCAGTTCTTC.

The chain links TRBV6-2 or TRBV6-3 to TRBJ2-7, with 7 bases matching TRBD1. Germline values: CDR1 MNHEY, CDR2 SVGEGT. The CDR3 covers 14 residues. Trimming took 5 bases from V and 4 from J; bases not matched to a gene: 8. CDR3 nucleotide sequence: TGTGCCAGCAGTCCACGGGACAGATATTACGAGCAGTACGTC. Translated: CASSPRDRYYEQYV.

This clone was counted only a few times. The rearrangement links TRBV2 to TRBJ1-1; possible D gene TRBD1, 6 bases. This CDR3 contains 14 residues. Germline values: CDR1 SNHLY, CDR2 FYNNEI. Trimming removed 1 base from V and 2 bases from J, with 8 bases in between. In DNA form, the CDR3 reads TGTGCCAGCAGTGAAGGGACAGTCAACACTGAAGCTTTCTTT. It yields the protein CASSEGTVNTEAFF.

V usage is TRBV19 and J usage is TRBJ1-3; no definite D call. This CDR3 region has 14 residues. CDR1 is LNHDA and CDR2 is SQIVND in the germline V gene (reference sequence). V gave up 7 bases and J gave up 1 base, with 11 bases separating them. The CDR3 loop is CASITRGSGNTIYF. Here the CDR3 DNA reads TGTGCCAGTATCACCCGCGGTTCTGGAAACACCATATATTTT.

This rearrangement joins TRBV4-1 to TRBJ2-1; 12 bases match TRBD2. J lost 7 bases, V lost 1 base, and 8 bases had no gene match. The germline V gene encodes CDR1 MGHRA and CDR2 YSYEKL. The CDR3 is made up of 17 amino acids. The CDR3 sequence is CASSQASGGAIRNEQFF. The DNA of the CDR3 is TGCGCCAGCAGCCAAGCTAGCGGGGGGGCCATTCGGAATGAGCAGTTCTTC.

J is TRBJ2-7 and V is TRBV5-4, with TRBD2 identical over 12 bases. Germline CDR1 is SGHNT and CDR2 is YYREEE (reference sequence). The CDR3 totals 15 residues. The junction had 9 bases not matched to a gene; V was cut back by 5 bases and J by 6 bases. The chain's CDR3 is CASSPSGGAVGEQYF. In nucleotides, the CDR3 is TGTGCCAGCAGTCCTAGCGGGGGGGCGGTCGGCGAGCAGTACTTC.

The chain carries TRBV5-1 and TRBJ1-2; 10 nucleotides match TRBD1. Per the germline V gene, CDR1 is SGHRS and CDR2 is YFSETQ. The ends lost 3 bases at V and 4 bases at J; junction bases unmatched: 6. The CDR3 is made up of 15 amino acids. CDR3 residues: CASSWGDRGFYGYTF. The CDR3 DNA reads as TGCGCCAGCAGCTGGGGGGACAGGGGCTTCTATGGCTACACCTTC.

Points on this clone: Other DNA sequences in this specimen translate into the identical CDR3. The chain recombines TRBV18 with TRBJ1-4; no reliable D call. The CDR3 covers 13 residues. Looked up from germline, CDR1 is KGHSH and CDR2 is LQKENI. The V end lost 3 bases, the J end lost 7 bases, and 9 bases lay between the germline ends. For the CDR3, the DNA is TGTGCCAGCTCACCCGGAGGTGGTGAAAAACTGTTTTTT. Translated: CASSPGGGEKLFF.

The V gene is TRBV12-3 or TRBV12-4, the J gene TRBJ1-1, with 7 bases identical to TRBD1. V was clipped by 8 bases and J by 6 bases; unmatched bases: 6. The CDR3 sequence is 12 residues long. In nucleotides, the CDR3 is TGTGCCAGCCAAGGACAGGTCTCTGAAGCTTTCTTT. This sequence encodes CASQGQVSEAFF.

V and J are TRBV7-9 and TRBJ1-5, with 9 bases lining up with TRBD1. V lost 1 base to trimming and J lost 3 bases; unmatched junction nucleotides: 7. The CDR3 length is 17 residues. Germline CDR1 reads SEHNR; CDR2 reads FQNEAQ (reference sequence). The CDR3 coding sequence is TGTGCCAGCAGCTTAGGTCTAGGGACAGGGAACAATCAGCCCCAGCATTTT. Its protein product is CASSLGLGTGNNQPQHF.

The chain employs TRBV4-3 and TRBJ2-1, with 9 bases lining up with TRBD2. Germline V CDR1 and CDR2: LGHNA, YSLEER. The CDR3 is 18 amino acids. The junction had 10 bases not matched to a gene; V was cut back by 0 bases and J by 4 bases. In DNA form, the CDR3 reads TGCGCCAGCAGCCAAGACCCCGGGGAGCTAGCGGGATACAATGAGCAGTTCTTC. Translation: CASSQDPGELAGYNEQFF.